The 11 T cell receptor beta chains below come from one sample, sequenced in a study of OX40 agonist ivuxolimab in advanced cancers. Assay: immunoSEQ multiplex PCR; the TCRdb copy retains only in-frame clones and omits some. The table includes around 99,000 clones, nearly 90% detected once. The material was CD4+ or CD8+ T cells sorted from blood, obtained in a trial of the OX40 agonist ivuxolimab. The receptor set was obtained from an adult with an advanced solid tumor such as melanoma, head and neck, liver or kidney cancer.

In its sample, this clone was seen once. The J gene is TRBJ1-5, the V gene TRBV18, with D unresolved. V dropped 1 base and J dropped 5 bases, with 12 bases sitting between them. The CDR3 consists of 15 residues. Germline V gene data show CDR1 as KGHSH and CDR2 as LQKENI. This CDR3 reads CASSPRFGWDQPQHF. CDR3 bases: TGTGCCAGCTCACCACGTTTCGGTTGGGATCAGCCCCAGCATTTT.

The chain is built from TRBV2 and TRBJ1-1, with D perhaps matching TRBD1 (6 bases). Trimming shortened V by 6 bases and J by 2 bases, and 10 bases separated the two germline ends. Germline V gives CDR1 SNHLY, CDR2 FYNNEI. This CDR3 region has 13 residues. The CDR3 nucleotides read TGTGCCAGCAGAGACAGGCCAAACACTGAAGCTTTCTTT. Translating gives CASRDRPNTEAFF.

This chain joins TRBV5-6 and TRBJ1-3; 8 bases match TRBD1. The germline CDR1 and CDR2 sequences are SGHDT and YYEEEE. V shed 4 bases and J 3 bases; nucleotides not matched to a gene: 3. This CDR3 has 14 amino acids. The CDR3 region has the DNA TGTGCCAGCAGCCCTACAGGGGGTGGAAACACCATATATTTT. It specifies CASSPTGGGNTIYF.

J is TRBJ2-1 and V is TRBV6-5, with D perhaps TRBD1 (6 bases). V shed 5 bases and J shed 3 bases, with 8 bases lying between them. The CDR3 contains 13 residues. The germline CDR1 and CDR2 sequences are MNHEY and SVGAGI. DNA for the CDR3: TGTGCCAGCAGTCAGGACAGCTACAATGAGCAGTTCTTC. This sequence encodes CASSQDSYNEQFF.

The rearrangement links TRBV6-5 to TRBJ1-2, with 7 nucleotides matching TRBD1. Germline V gene data show CDR1 as MNHEY and CDR2 as SVGAGI. J was trimmed by 6 bases and V by 2 bases; bases with no gene match: 6. The CDR3 totals 14 residues. CDR3 coding DNA: TGTGCCAGCAGTTACAGAGACAGGGTCCATGGCTACACCTTC. This sequence encodes CASSYRDRVHGYTF.

The chain uses TRBV19 and TRBJ2-5; D tentatively reads TRBD1 or TRBD2 (8 bases each). From germline, CDR1 is LNHDA and CDR2 SQIVND (reference sequence). Trimming shortened V by 10 bases and J by 4 bases, and 22 bases separated the two germline ends. This CDR3 contains 15 residues. CDR3 in DNA: TGTGCCACCTCAGGGGGCGGGAGGAAGGGAGAGACCCAGTACTTC. Translated: CATSGGGRKGETQYF.

The chain joins TRBV29-1 to TRBJ2-5; 10 bases align to TRBD2. Germline values: CDR1 SQVTM, CDR2 ANQGSEA. V lost 3 bases to trimming and J lost 5 bases; unmatched junction nucleotides: 9. The CDR3 has 15 residues. CDR3 region: CSVDRLAGGRETQYF. DNA for the CDR3: TGCAGCGTTGATAGGTTAGCGGGAGGCCGGGAGACCCAGTACTTC.

This clone was recorded only once. This chain uses TRBV5-1 with TRBJ2-5, with 7 positions matching TRBD1. The V gene's germline CDR1 is SGHRS and CDR2 YFSETQ. After removal of 2 bases from V and 5 bases from J, the junction contained 9 bases not matched to a gene. The CDR3 totals 15 residues. CDR3 DNA sequence: TGCGCCAGCAGCTTAATTTCACAGGGGCAGGAGACCCAGTACTTC. Translating gives CASSLISQGQETQYF.

This clone has only a few counts. The chain uses TRBV7-9 and TRBJ2-7; TRBD1 or TRBD2 may be the D gene (5 bases each). V lost 4 bases and J lost 0, with 10 bases in between. CDR3 length equals 14 residues. Looked up from germline, CDR1 is SEHNR and CDR2 is FQNEAQ (reference sequence). The CDR3 bases are TGTGCCAGCAGCTCCGGGACGGTCTCCTACGAGCAGTACTTC. This translates into CASSSGTVSYEQYF.

There are a few counts of this clone. This chain links TRBV7-9 with TRBJ2-7; 8 bases map to TRBD2. J lost 3 bases, V lost 6 bases, and 4 bases had no gene match. CDR1 and CDR2 (germline): SEHNR, FQNEAQ (reference sequence). This CDR3 spans 13 amino acids. CDR3 nucleotides: TGTGCCAGCAGTAGCGGGACATACTACGAGCAGTACTTC. Its protein product is CASSSGTYYEQYF.

The chain is built from TRBV6-6 and TRBJ2-7; 8 nucleotides line up with TRBD1. Germline-derived CDR1 and CDR2 are MNHNY and SVGAGI (reference sequence). After removal of 4 bases from V and 0 bases from J, the junction contained 8 bases not matched to a gene. This CDR3 comprises 16 residues. DNA for the CDR3: TGTGCCAGCAGTTCTGGACAGGGTATCAGCTCCTACGAGCAGTACTTC. Translation: CASSSGQGISSYEQYF.